This T cell receptor beta chain was sequenced for a study of control samples from healthy donors and cancer patients (dated by TCRdb to about 2020). The library was prepared using the immunoSEQ multiplex PCR assay. The source is immuneACCESS, and TCRdb retained only in-frame sequences with V and J called. Part of the clones is not carried over; for the studies checked, unresolved V genes explain less than half of this, and the remainder is unexplained. The sample has approximately 94,000 clones on record, more than 75% of them singletons. The ten largest account for approximately 20% of the sample. To note about this clone: Its antigen is unknown. There are no base qualities to consult, and no much larger clone falls within one base.

The germline V gene encodes CDR1 MNHEY and CDR2 SVGAGI. Deletion took 0 bases off V and 0 bases off J, with a span of 11 bases between the germline ends. The CDR3 holds 16 amino acids from the cysteine to the phenylalanine. Only CDR3 DNA is held: 48 bases, read in frame from base 1. Sequencing was done on a sample of blood. This TCR was recovered from a woman in her forties or fifties in good health. The chain employs TRBV6-5 and TRBJ2-5; the D gene remains uncertain. Here is the DNA: TGTGCCAGCAGTTACTCGATCTCCGGGTACCAAGAGACCCAGTACTTC. This is translated as CASSYSISGYQETQYF.